The clone carrying this T cell receptor (beta chain) was recorded a few times. Antigen unknown. Trimming removed 0 bases from V and 5 bases from J; junction bases left unmatched: 12. Germline values: CDR1 MGHRA, CDR2 YSYEKL. The CDR3 is 18 amino acids. Multiplex PCR was performed with 32 V and 13 J primers, and it amplified TCR beta CDR3. A single record per CDR3 protein comes from TCRdb applying MiXCR to the multiplex PCR reads. The sample records a few thousand distinct CDR3 sequences, roughly a fifth being singletons. At 600 ng per sample, bulk tumor genomic DNA provided the template. Several biopsies per primary tumor, spaced far apart, were taken during surgery. Patients had untreated, newly diagnosed non-small cell lung cancer and underwent curative surgery. This sample is part of a study of immune heterogeneity within non-small cell lung tumors. Whole-study context: With respect to histology, the tumors encompassed a few squamous cell carcinomas, around 9 non-squamous carcinomas and 1 not otherwise specified. Study-level points and caveats: Identical dominant CDR3 beta clonotypes spanned tumor sites within a patient, beside site-unique high-frequency clones. Different patients shared few of their high-frequency T-cell receptor beta clonotypes. Local tumor mutational burden correlated moderately but significantly with local T-cell clonality (R 0.3 to 0.4).

J is TRBJ2-5 and V is TRBV4-1, with 10 bases identical to TRBD2. The source material was lung tumor tissue. This receptor was obtained from a woman in her sixties with non-small cell lung cancer. CDR3 coding DNA: TGCGCCAGCAGCCAAGATGAGGTTGCTAGCGGGAGTGGGGAGACCCAGTACTTC. This translates into CASSQDEVASGSGETQYF.